These T cell receptor beta chains were read from a single sample in a study of glioma-infiltrating T cells after dendritic cell vaccination. Method: immunoSEQ multiplex PCR; TCRdb's copy keeps in-frame clones and lacks some. Here the sample spans 50,000 to 65,000 clones, more than 75% being singletons. Source: blood, taken after dendritic cell vaccination. The receptors stem from a human donor with glioblastoma. Each CDR3 is given with its conserved first and last residue. D genes are given only for firm matches. Clone size is stated in some rows and not others, as once, few, many or a class when expanded.

J,V,D,size,DNA,CDR3
TRBJ2-1,TRBV19,TRBD2,-,TGTGCCAGTACCCCTAAGGGACTAGCGGGGAACAATGAGCAGTTCTTC,CASTPKGLAGNNEQFF
TRBJ2-3,TRBV10-3,TRBD1,-,TGTGCCATCAGTGGGACAGGGGGCTTGTCGGATACGCAGTATTTT,CAISGTGGLSDTQYF
TRBJ2-1,TRBV5-1,TRBD2,few,TGCGCCAGCAGCTTGGGGCTAGCGGGGGGAGGGCCCCGACCTAAAGAGCAGTTCTTC,CASSLGLAGGGPRPKEQFF
TRBJ2-5,TRBV28,TRBD2,-,TGTGCCAGCAGTTTAGGGGATCTCACTAGCGCCCCCCAAGAGACCCAGTACTTC,CASSLGDLTSAPQETQYF
TRBJ2-5,TRBV10-1,TRBD1,-,TGCGCCAGCAATCGGACAGGGCACCAAGAGACCCAGTACTTC,CASNRTGHQETQYF
TRBJ2-5,TRBV7-6,-,-,TGTGCCAGCAGCTTAGGGGAAGGGGCGCGTGAGACCCAGTACTTC,CASSLGEGARETQYF
TRBJ2-2,TRBV7-9,-,-,TGTGCCAGCAGCGGCAGGGGCGACGGGGAGCTGTTTTTT,CASSGRGDGELFF
TRBJ2-2,TRBV27,-,-,TGTGCCAGCAGTCCCTACAGGGTTGGTACCGGGGAGCTGTTTTTT,CASSPYRVGTGELFF
TRBJ2-1,TRBV28,TRBD2,-,TGTGCCAGCAGTTTGAGAGGGCTAGCGGTCTATAAGAATGAGCAGTTCTTC,CASSLRGLAVYKNEQFF
TRBJ2-7,TRBV7-9,-,-,TGTGCCAGCAGCTCCGCTCTGGGACTTAGCTCCTACGAGCAGTACTTC,CASSSALGLSSYEQYF
TRBJ1-2,TRBV2,TRBD1,-,TGTGCCAGCACCCCAGGGGGCGGTGGCTACACCTTC,CASTPGGGGYTF
TRBJ1-3,TRBV7-2,TRBD1,-,TGTGCCAGCAGCTGGCGACAGGGCTCTGGAAACACCATATATTTT,CASSWRQGSGNTIYF
TRBJ2-5,TRBV5-1,TRBD2,few,TGCGCCAGCAGCGTAGGACTAGCGGGGGGGAGTGAGACCCAGTACTTC,CASSVGLAGGSETQYF
TRBJ2-1,TRBV10-2,TRBD2,-,TGCGCCAGCAGTGAAGTAGCGGGGGTGATCTACAATGAGCAGTTCTTC,CASSEVAGVIYNEQFF
TRBJ2-1,TRBV28,-,-,TGTGCCAGCAGTTTATCTAGTTACAATGAGCAGTTCTTC,CASSLSSYNEQFF
TRBJ2-7,TRBV4-2,-,few,TGTGCCAGCAGCCAAGGTATTAGTTACTACGAGCAGTACTTC,CASSQGISYYEQYF
TRBJ2-7,TRBV7-7,TRBD2,-,TGTGCTAGCAGCTTAATTTGGGGCGGGGGGTGCGACGAGCAGTACTTC,CASSLIWGGGCDEQYF
TRBJ1-1,TRBV4-2,-,few,TGTGCCAGCAGCCAAGGGACAGTCAGAGGGACTGAAGCTTTCTTT,CASSQGTVRGTEAFF
TRBJ1-4,TRBV7-2,TRBD1,-,TGTGCCAGCAACAGGGGTGGTAATGAAAAACTGTTTTTT,CASNRGGNEKLFF
TRBJ1-1,TRBV2,TRBD1,-,TGTGCCAGCAGGGGACAGTCCATGAACACTGAAGCTTTCTTT,CASRGQSMNTEAFF
TRBJ2-4,TRBV19,TRBD1,-,TGTGCCAGTAGTGACAGGGCAGATTTAGCCAAAAACATTCAGTACTTC,CASSDRADLAKNIQYF
TRBJ2-5,TRBV28,-,-,TGTGCCAGCAGTTTAGGGCCGCTTCAAGAGACCCAGTACTTC,CASSLGPLQETQYF
TRBJ2-5,TRBV5-1,-,-,TGCGCCAGCAGCTTGAGTCCAGGTCAAGAGACCCAGTACTTC,CASSLSPGQETQYF
TRBJ1-2,TRBV19,TRBD1,-,TGTGCCAGTAGTACGTCCGGGGGACAGGGTATAGGCGGCTACACCTTC,CASSTSGGQGIGGYTF
TRBJ2-7,TRBV4-3,TRBD2,-,TGCGCCAGCAGCCAAGTCGGTAGCGGGGGGGGTTCCTACGAGCAGTACTTC,CASSQVGSGGGSYEQYF
TRBJ2-4,TRBV11-3,-,-,TGTGCCAGCAGCCACCGGGGGAGGAACATTCAGTACTTC,CASSHRGRNIQYF
TRBJ1-3,TRBV7-9,-,-,TGTGCCAGCAGCCGGGAGTACTCTGGAAACACCATATATTTT,CASSREYSGNTIYF
TRBJ2-7,TRBV14,TRBD1,-,TGTGCCAGCAGCCAAGTGCAGGCAGGGGGCTTCTACGAGCAGTACTTC,CASSQVQAGGFYEQYF
TRBJ1-2,TRBV5-6,-,-,TGTGCCAGCAGCTTGGAATTAGCCCCAAACTATGGCTACACCTTC,CASSLELAPNYGYTF
TRBJ2-2,TRBV2,TRBD1,-,TGTGCCAGCGTTTGGGGACAGGGTAACACCGGGGAGCTGTTTTTT,CASVWGQGNTGELFF
TRBJ2-1,TRBV7-8,TRBD2,-,TGTGCCAGCAGCTTAAGAGCGGGTGGGGGGGACAATGAGCAGTTCTTC,CASSLRAGGGDNEQFF
TRBJ2-5,TRBV5-1,TRBD1,-,TGCGCCAGCAGCTCGGGTCCGGGACAGGGACAAGAGACCCAGTACTTC,CASSSGPGQGQETQYF
TRBJ1-2,TRBV28,TRBD1,-,TGTGCCAGCAACCAAGGAACCGGGACAGGGGTCTATGGCTACACCTTC,CASNQGTGTGVYGYTF
TRBJ2-2,TRBV7-3,TRBD1,-,TGTGCCAGCAGCTCTCGACAGGGGGCGAACACCGGGGAGCTGTTTTTT,CASSSRQGANTGELFF
TRBJ2-5,TRBV10-3,TRBD2,-,TGTGCCATCAGAAGCGGGGGGGCCTCCCAAGAGACCCAGTACTTC,CAIRSGGASQETQYF
TRBJ1-6,TRBV6-5,-,-,TGTGCCAGCAAACAGGTCCTCAATTCACCCCTCCACTTT,CASKQVLNSPLHF
TRBJ1-1,TRBV7-7,-,-,TGTGCTAGCAGCGACGAAATAGGGGCGGAAGCTTTCTTT,CASSDEIGAEAFF
TRBJ2-5,TRBV9,-,once,TGTGCCAGCAGCAGTTCTGGGGGGAAGACCCAGTACTTC,CASSSSGGKTQYF
TRBJ2-7,TRBV11-2,-,-,TGTGCCAGCAGCTTAGCCCCTTTCCCCGAGCAGTACTTC,CASSLAPFPEQYF
TRBJ1-5,TRBV23-1,-,-,TGCGCCAGCAGTCAATCGACGGGTTTCAATCAGCCCCAGCATTTT,CASSQSTGFNQPQHF
TRBJ2-1,TRBV4-3,TRBD1,-,TGCGCCAGCAGCCAACTGCACGGGACAGGGCCCTACAATGAGCAGTTCTTC,CASSQLHGTGPYNEQFF
TRBJ1-6,TRBV27,-,-,TGTGCCAGCAGTCAAAAACTACAGGGTCCCAGTTCACCCCTCCACTTT,CASSQKLQGPSSPLHF
TRBJ2-3,TRBV25-1,-,-,TGTGCCAGCAGTCCTCGCGGGCGCTTTACAGATACGCAGTATTTT,CASSPRGRFTDTQYF
TRBJ1-4,TRBV4-1,-,-,TGCGCCAGCAGCCAAGATGGGAGGTCTACTAATGAAAAACTGTTTTTT,CASSQDGRSTNEKLFF
TRBJ1-1,TRBV5-1,-,few,TGCGCCAGCAGCCAACAGGTTGACACTGAAGCTTTCTTT,CASSQQVDTEAFF
TRBJ2-5,TRBV6-1,TRBD1,few,TGTGCCAGCAGTGAGCCCGGCCAGGGGGCCGAGACCCAGTACTTC,CASSEPGQGAETQYF
TRBJ2-7,TRBV29-1,-,-,TGCAGCGTTGAGGTTGGAGGGTCCTACGAGCAGTACTTC,CSVEVGGSYEQYF
TRBJ2-1,TRBV7-2,-,-,TGTGCCAGCAGCTTAGGGGGACTCCTATACAATGAGCAGTTCTTC,CASSLGGLLYNEQFF
TRBJ2-1,TRBV7-3,-,-,TGTGCCAGCAGCTTAACTCGGTACAATGAGCAGTTCTTC,CASSLTRYNEQFF
TRBJ1-5,TRBV28,-,once,TGTGCCACCTACAGCTCACTCCAGGGAAATCTCAATCAGCCCCAGCATTTT,CATYSSLQGNLNQPQHF
TRBJ2-1,TRBV7-8,TRBD2,-,TGTGCCAGCAGCTACTTAATTAGCGGGGGGCACAATGAGCAGTTCTTC,CASSYLISGGHNEQFF
TRBJ2-7,TRBV11-1,-,-,TGTGCCAGCAGCGCCTCCGGGACTTCGGGCGAGCAGTACTTC,CASSASGTSGEQYF
TRBJ2-7,TRBV5-6,-,-,TGTGCCAGCAGCTTCATTAGGGGCGGCCACGACTACGAGCAGTACTTC,CASSFIRGGHDYEQYF